In its sample, the clone carrying this TCR beta chain was seen many times. What it binds is not known. Study-level findings and limits: The TCR gene usage of tumor memory CD4+ T cells clustered together with blood and lymph node memory CD4+ cells and with lymph node naive CD4+ cells. Whole repertoires were not studied in the larger cohort, only one V-J beta rearrangement. Tumor-infiltrating Treg TCR alpha and beta sequences overlapped most with tumor naive CD4+ T cells, then blood naive.

Semi-nested PCR with Nested Universal Primer A followed constant-region reverse priming of full-length variable regions. TCRdb reprocessed the 5' RACE reads via MiXCR and lists one record per CDR3 protein. The sample contains tens of thousands of distinct CDR3 sequences, over 15% of which appear only once. Germline loops: CDR1 WNHNN, CDR2 SYGVQD (reference sequence). Deletions cut 5 bases from V and 7 bases from J, with 17 bases between. The CDR3 sequence is 15 residues long. This clonotype originated in a female donor with breast cancer. Sample: naive CD4+ T cells sorted from a lymph node. The subset was: naive CD4+ T cells, CD4+CD45RA+CD25-. The V call is TRBV10-1, the J call TRBJ2-2, with D perhaps TRBD2 (7 bases). The CDR3 reads CASSSGGMVNGELFF. For the CDR3, the DNA is TGCGCCAGCAGTTCGGGGGGCATGGTCAACGGGGAGCTGTTTTTT.